The 16 T cell receptor beta chains below were found in one sample sequenced in a study of T cell repertoires in cytomegalovirus infection. These TCRs are of unknown antigen specificity. TCRdb independently ran MiXCR on the reads; one entry per CDR3 protein. The data contain 300,000 to 400,000 distinct CDR3 sequences, 25% to 35% of them singletons. The sequences come from cultured PBMCs, collected from culture after CMV antigen stimulation. These receptors all stem from a human donor in good health (CMV status not recorded). Some clones in this sample may be carry-over from other donors' samples.

This chain links TRBV12-3 or TRBV12-4 with TRBJ1-6, with a possible D match to TRBD1 (6 bases). With 2 bases removed from V and 3 bases from J, the gap between germline ends came to 23 bases. CDR3 length: 20 amino acids. The CDR3 nucleotides read TGTGCCAGCAGTTTACGGTGGGGGGCAGGGAGAGGGAACTATAATTCACCCCTCCACTTT. Residues: CASSLRWGAGRGNYNSPLHF.

A few counts support this clonotype. The rearrangement uses TRBV7-9 and TRBJ2-5; 12 nucleotides line up with TRBD1. The germline gives CDR1 SEHNR, CDR2 FQNEAQ (reference sequence). Losses at the gene ends were 4 bases for V and 5 bases for J; bases not matched to a gene: 8. This CDR3 has 16 residues. The CDR3 protein is CASSYPGQGARETQYF. DNA for the CDR3: TGTGCCAGCAGCTATCCGGGACAGGGGGCGCGGGAGACCCAGTACTTC.

The chain links TRBV10-1 to TRBJ2-1, with 9 bases that match TRBD2. In germline, CDR1 is WNHNN, CDR2 SYGVQD (reference sequence). V was pared by 8 bases and J by 7 bases, with 24 bases of the junction left unmatched. The CDR3 spans 19 residues. The CDR3 bases are TGCGCCAGCGGGGAAGGTCGCGGGGGGGGAACCGAAGCAACAAATGAGCAGTTCTTC. This sequence encodes CASGEGRGGGTEATNEQFF.

This clonotype was seen a handful of times. This sequence joins TRBV19 and TRBJ2-1, with 13 nucleotides matching TRBD2. V was clipped by 4 bases and J by 4 bases; unmatched bases: 1. Germline assignment: CDR1 LNHDA and CDR2 SQIVND (reference sequence). The CDR3 loop spans 15 amino acids. CDR3 coding DNA: TGTGCCAGTAGTAAGACTAGCGGGGGGTACAATGAGCAGTTCTTC. It encodes CASSKTSGGYNEQFF.

The chain employs TRBV6-2 or TRBV6-3 and TRBJ2-2, with D maybe TRBD1 (6 bases). In germline, CDR1 is MNHEY, CDR2 SVGEGT. V was cut by 6 bases and J by 4 bases, with 24 bases left in between. This CDR3 contains 18 residues. CDR3 loop: CASSPTSSRGQFTGELFF. In DNA, the CDR3 is TGTGCCAGCAGCCCCACTTCCTCCAGGGGTCAATTCACCGGGGAGCTGTTTTTT.

This clonotype appeared a few times. The V and J genes are TRBV7-9 and TRBJ2-7; 10 bases fit TRBD2. J lost 13 bases, V lost 4 bases, and 4 bases had no gene match. This CDR3 has 11 amino acids. Per the germline V gene, CDR1 is SEHNR and CDR2 is FQNEAQ (reference sequence). The CDR3 region is CASSSSGSRYF. The CDR3 DNA follows: TGTGCCAGCAGCTCTAGCGGGAGTCGCTACTTC.

The gene calls are TRBV10-3 and TRBJ1-5; D not certain. The germline V and J ends were trimmed by 5 bases and 3 bases, with 8 bases remaining between them. The germline gives CDR1 ENHRY, CDR2 SYGVKD. CDR3 length: 13 amino acids. The CDR3 nucleotides read TGTGCCATCAGTAGACGGTACAATCAGCCCCAGCATTTT. Protein: CAISRRYNQPQHF.

The gene calls are TRBV30 and TRBJ2-1; 14 bases are a match to TRBD2. CDR3 length: 15 residues. Trimming cost V 3 bases and J 9 bases; bases outside gene matches: 7. Germline V gene sequence: CDR1 GTSNPN, CDR2 SVGIG (reference sequence). The CDR3 nucleotides read TGTGCCTGGAGCCAAGGACTAGCGGGAGGTTCTGAGCAGTTCTTC. Residues: CAWSQGLAGGSEQFF.

The CDR3 DNA follows: TGTGCCAGCAGCTTAGACCGGGGCGATTATAGCAATCAGCCCCAGCATTTT. It codes for CASSLDRGDYSNQPQHF. V is TRBV7-9 and J is TRBJ1-5, with D perhaps TRBD1 (5 bases). V gave up 1 base and J gave up 0 bases, with 13 bases separating them. The CDR3 totals 17 residues. Germline V gene sequence: CDR1 SEHNR, CDR2 FQNEAQ (reference sequence). Combining the CDR3 with reference TRBV7-9 and TRBJ1-5 gives the whole variable domain DTGVSQNPRHKITKRGQNVTFRCDPISEHNRLYWYRQTLGQGPEFLTYFQNEAQLEKSRLLSDRFSAERPKGSFSTLEIQRTEQGDSAMYLCASSLDRGDYSNQPQHFGDGTRLSIL.

This clonotype appeared many times. The chain carries TRBV7-6 and TRBJ1-5; D is unresolved. CDR1 is SGHVS and CDR2 is FNYEAQ in the germline V gene. CDR3 size: 15 residues. V gave up 3 bases and J gave up 0 bases, with 9 bases separating them. CDR3 bases: TGTGCCAGCAGCTTCGGCGTAAATAGCAATCAGCCCCAGCATTTT. Protein product: CASSFGVNSNQPQHF.

This clonotype came up once. V and J are TRBV6-1 and TRBJ1-5; a weak D match, TRBD1 (5 bases). The CDR3 is made up of 12 amino acids. Germline V gives CDR1 MNHNS, CDR2 SASEGT. V lost 10 bases and J lost 5, with 12 bases in between. The CDR3: CATAEGDQPQHF. CDR3 nucleotides: TGTGCCACCGCTGAAGGGGATCAGCCCCAGCATTTT.

This clonotype was picked up a small number of times. The chain is built from TRBV12-3 or TRBV12-4 and TRBJ2-7; D possibly corresponds to TRBD2 (5 bases). CDR3 length: 15 residues. V lost 9 bases, J lost 2 bases, and 20 bases lay in between. The CDR3, as DNA: TGTGCCAGTAGACGGACTGGCCAGGAACCCTACGAGCAGTACTTC. It encodes CASRRTGQEPYEQYF.

This chain connects TRBV13 to TRBJ2-5, with D unclear. Trimming left V 5 bases short and J 2 bases short, with 9 bases between. Germline values: CDR1 PRHDT, CDR2 FYEKMQ (reference sequence). The CDR3 consists of 13 residues. In DNA, the CDR3 is TGTGCCAGCAGCGCCCACCCACAAGAGACCCAGTACTTC. The encoded protein is CASSAHPQETQYF.

The chain has TRBV7-3 and TRBJ2-1; 14 nucleotides agree with TRBD2. The J segment lost 2 bases and the V segment lost 4 bases, leaving 10 bases of the junction unmatched. The CDR3 runs 19 residues. Germline V CDR1 and CDR2: SGHTA, FQGTGA. The DNA for the CDR3 is TGTGCCAGCAGCTCCGTCCCGGGACTAGCGGGAGACCCCTACAATGAGCAGTTCTTC. Translated: CASSSVPGLAGDPYNEQFF.

The rearrangement joins TRBV12-3 or TRBV12-4 to TRBJ1-1; possibly TRBD1 for D (5 bases). V was shortened by 6 bases and J by 5 bases, with 16 bases between the two germline ends. The CDR3 spans 14 residues. The CDR3: CASSIQVEGTEAFF. The CDR3 bases are TGTGCCAGCAGCATACAGGTAGAGGGAACTGAAGCTTTCTTT.

V gene TRBV29-1 combines with J gene TRBJ2-3; 11 nucleotides line up with TRBD2. In germline, CDR1 is SQVTM, CDR2 ANQGSEA. This CDR3 region has 14 residues. With 7 bases clipped from V and 1 base from J, the junction kept 4 bases outside the gene matches. CDR3 sequence reads: CSGGLADRTDTQYF. CDR3 DNA: TGCAGCGGGGGACTAGCGGACCGCACAGATACGCAGTATTTT.